This TCR beta chain was found in a study of siplizumab effects on memory and regulatory T cells. General study results and limits: The drug siplizumab significantly decreased the alloreactive sequences that could be traced to unstimulated CD4+ memory cells.

The CDR3 loop spans 14 amino acids. Germline V lookup: CDR1 MRHNA, CDR2 SNTAGT. The V gene lost 4 bases and the J gene lost 10 bases, with 17 bases spanning the gap. Sequencing was performed with immunoSEQ multiplex PCR; in TCRdb, only in-frame clones are kept and a portion is missing. The sample yields about 100,000 clones, about 93% seen once. About this clone itself: As yet, its antigen is unknown.

The sample consisted of Tregs sorted from blood. This TCR came from a human donor in good health. This chain connects TRBV6-4 to TRBJ2-1; D gene unclear. This chain's CDR3 is CASSVETSNGEQFF. In DNA, the CDR3 is TGTGCCAGCAGTGTCGAGACTTCCAATGGAGAGCAGTTCTTC.